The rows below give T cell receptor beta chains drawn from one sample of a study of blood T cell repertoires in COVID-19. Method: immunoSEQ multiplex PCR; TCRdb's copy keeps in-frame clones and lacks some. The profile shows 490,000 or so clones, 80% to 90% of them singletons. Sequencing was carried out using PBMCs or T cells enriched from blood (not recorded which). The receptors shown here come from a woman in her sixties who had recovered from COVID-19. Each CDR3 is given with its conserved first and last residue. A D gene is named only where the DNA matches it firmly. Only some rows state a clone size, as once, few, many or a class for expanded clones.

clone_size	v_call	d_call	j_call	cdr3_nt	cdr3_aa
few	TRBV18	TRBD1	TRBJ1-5	TGTGCCAGCTCACCACTAAAGGACAGGGATCAGCCCCAGCATTTT	CASSPLKDRDQPQHF
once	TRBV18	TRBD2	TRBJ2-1	TGTGCCAGCTCACCATTGGCGGGGGGGCCGAATGAGCAGTTCTTC	CASSPLAGGPNEQFF
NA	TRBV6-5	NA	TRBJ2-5	TGTGCCAGCAGCAGAGGGGGTACGGAGACCCAGTACTTC	CASSRGGTETQYF
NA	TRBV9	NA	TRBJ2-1	TGTGCCAGCAGCGGTAGCGTGGCGTACAATGAGCAGTTCTTC	CASSGSVAYNEQFF
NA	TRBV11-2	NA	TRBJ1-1	TGTGCCAGCAGCTTAGGCAGGGCAGGGGCCGAAAACACTGAAGCTTTCTTT	CASSLGRAGAENTEAFF
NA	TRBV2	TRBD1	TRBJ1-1	TGTGCCAGCAGTGGGGACAGGGGACCGAACACTGAAGCTTTCTTT	CASSGDRGPNTEAFF
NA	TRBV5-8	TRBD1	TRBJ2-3	TGTGCCAGCAGCTTGACAGGGGGTAGCACAGATACGCAGTATTTT	CASSLTGGSTDTQYF
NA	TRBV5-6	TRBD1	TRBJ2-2	TGTGCCAGCAGCCTCGGCGGGACAGGGTTTGGCGGGGAGCTGTTTTTT	CASSLGGTGFGGELFF
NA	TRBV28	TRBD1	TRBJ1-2	TGTGCCAGCAACCCCCAGGGGGGCACGGGTCGTGGCTACACCTTC	CASNPQGGTGRGYTF
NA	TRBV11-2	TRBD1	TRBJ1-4	TGTGCCAGCAGCAACCAGCGACAGGGGGGCTCGGAAAAACTGTTTTTT	CASSNQRQGGSEKLFF
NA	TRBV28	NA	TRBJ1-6	TGTGCCAGCAGTCCCCGGACAGTAACTTCACCCCTCCACTTT	CASSPRTVTSPLHF
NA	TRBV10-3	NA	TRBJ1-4	TGTGCCATCAGGGGGGCCGGGGCCGAAAAACTGTTTTTT	CAIRGAGAEKLFF
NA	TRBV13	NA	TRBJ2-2	TGTGCCAGCACCCCCCCCAGGACCGGGGAGCTGTTTTTT	CASTPPRTGELFF
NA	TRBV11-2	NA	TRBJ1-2	TGTGCCAGCAGCTTAGAACAGGGAGTATATGGCTACACCTTC	CASSLEQGVYGYTF
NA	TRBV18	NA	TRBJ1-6	TGTGCCAGCTCACAGGGGAATTCACCCCTCCACTTT	CASSQGNSPLHF
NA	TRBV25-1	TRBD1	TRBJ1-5	TGTGCCAGCAGTGGGGACAGCTCTTATCAGCCCCAGCATTTT	CASSGDSSYQPQHF
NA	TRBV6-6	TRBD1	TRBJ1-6	TGTGCCAGCAGTCCCCGCGCCGGGACAGGGGGACGCGCTTATAATTCACCCCTCCACTTT	CASSPRAGTGGRAYNSPLHF
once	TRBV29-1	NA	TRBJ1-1	TGCAGCGTTGGGGGACTCATGAACACTGAAGCTTTCTTT	CSVGGLMNTEAFF
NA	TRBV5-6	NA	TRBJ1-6	TGTGCCAGCAGCTTGGCCAATGGGGCCCCGAGACCCTATAATTCACCCCTCCACTTT	CASSLANGAPRPYNSPLHF
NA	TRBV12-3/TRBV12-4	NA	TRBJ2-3	TGTGCCAGCAGTCCAACCAGGGATACGCAGTATTTT	CASSPTRDTQYF
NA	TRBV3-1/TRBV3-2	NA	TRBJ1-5	TGTGCCAGCAGCCAGAGGCAGGGTCTACATCAGCCCCAGCATTTT	CASSQRQGLHQPQHF
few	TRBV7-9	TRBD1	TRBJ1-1	TGTGCCAGCAGCTCCAGGGGGATGAACACTGAAGCTTTCTTT	CASSSRGMNTEAFF
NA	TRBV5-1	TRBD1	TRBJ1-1	TGCGCCAGCACTTGGACAGGGAACACTGAAGCTTTCTTT	CASTWTGNTEAFF
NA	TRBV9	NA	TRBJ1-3	TGTGCCAGCAGCGTCGATCCGTCCGGCGGTGGAAACACCATATATTTT	CASSVDPSGGGNTIYF
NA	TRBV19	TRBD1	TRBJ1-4	TGTGCCAGTAGCAGGGACAGGGGTCCTCTGAGAAAACTGTTTTTT	CASSRDRGPLRKLFF
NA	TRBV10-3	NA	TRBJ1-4	TGTGCCATCAGTTCCCAGAAGGGGGCAACTAATGAAAAACTGTTTTTT	CAISSQKGATNEKLFF
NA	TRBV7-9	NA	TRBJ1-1	TGTGCCAGCAGCTTAGGACAAATGAACACTGAAGCTTTCTTT	CASSLGQMNTEAFF
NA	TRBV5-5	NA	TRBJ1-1	TGTGCCAGCAGCTTGGGGGAGTTTCTGAGACTGAACACTGAAGCTTTCTTT	CASSLGEFLRLNTEAFF
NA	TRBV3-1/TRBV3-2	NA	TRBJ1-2	TGTGCCAGCAGCCAAGGAGGGCGGGGAGGCTACACCTTC	CASSQGGRGGYTF
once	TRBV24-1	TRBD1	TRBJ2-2	TGTGCCACCAGTGATTGGGTGACAGGGCGGACCGGGGAGCTGTTTTTT	CATSDWVTGRTGELFF
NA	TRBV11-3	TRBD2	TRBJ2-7	TGTGCCAGCAGCTTCAGCGGGGGGGTAGAAGAGCAGTACTTC	CASSFSGGVEEQYF
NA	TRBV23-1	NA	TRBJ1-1	TGCGCCAGCAGTCATCCCTCTCCCCGGCCGACATTCCATCTGAACACTGAAGCTTTCTTT	CASSHPSPRPTFHLNTEAFF
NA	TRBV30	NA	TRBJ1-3	TGTGCCTGGAGTGTAGACAGCTTCTCTGGAAACACCATATATTTT	CAWSVDSFSGNTIYF
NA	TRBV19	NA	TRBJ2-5	TGTGCCAGTAGTGCCCTTGGCACCCGACAAGAGACCCAGTACTTC	CASSALGTRQETQYF
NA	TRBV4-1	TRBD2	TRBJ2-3	TGCGCCAGCAGTCGACTAGCGGGGGGCCCGGATACGCAGTATTTT	CASSRLAGGPDTQYF
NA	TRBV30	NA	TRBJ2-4	TGTGCCTGGAATTTGCTGCCCGAGAGCATTCAGTACTTC	CAWNLLPESIQYF
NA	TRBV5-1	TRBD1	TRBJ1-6	TGCGCCAGCAGCTCGGGACAGCCTTTGAGCTCCTATAATTCACCCCTCCACTTT	CASSSGQPLSSYNSPLHF
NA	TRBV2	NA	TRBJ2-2	TGTGCCAGCAGTGAAGCGGGAGACACCGGGGAGCTGTTTTTT	CASSEAGDTGELFF
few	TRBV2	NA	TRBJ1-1	TGTGCCAGCAGGGGGGAGGTCAACACTGAAGCTTTCTTT	CASRGEVNTEAFF
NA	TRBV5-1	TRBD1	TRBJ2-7	TGCGCCAGCAGCTCGGACAGGATCTACGAGCAGTACTTC	CASSSDRIYEQYF
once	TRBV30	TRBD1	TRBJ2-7	TGTGCCTGGACCCGGGGACAGAAGGTTTACGAGCAGTACTTC	CAWTRGQKVYEQYF
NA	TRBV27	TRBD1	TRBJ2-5	TGTGCCAGCAGTTCCTCCGGGACAGGGAAAGAGACCCAGTACTTC	CASSSSGTGKETQYF
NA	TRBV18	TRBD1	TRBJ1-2	TGTGCCAGCTCACCAAACACAGGGGGCATTGGCTACACCTTC	CASSPNTGGIGYTF
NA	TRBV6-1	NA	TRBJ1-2	TGTGCCAGCAGCCCCGGGACAACCTATGGCTACACCTTC	CASSPGTTYGYTF
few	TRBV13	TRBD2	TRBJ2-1	TGTGCCAGCAGCGGACTAGCGAACAACATCAATGAGCAGTTCTTC	CASSGLANNINEQFF
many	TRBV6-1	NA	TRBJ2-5	TGTGCCAGCAGTGAAGGGTGGACTGGAGAGACCCAGTACTTC	CASSEGWTGETQYF
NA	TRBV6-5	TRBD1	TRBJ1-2	TGTGCCAGCAGTTACTCACAGGGGATGGGTGGCTACACCTTC	CASSYSQGMGGYTF
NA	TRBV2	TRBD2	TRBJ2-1	TGTGCCAGCAGAGGCTTAGCGGGGGGCTCCTACAATGAGCAGTTCTTC	CASRGLAGGSYNEQFF
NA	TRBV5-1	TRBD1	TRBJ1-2	TGCGCCAGCAGCTTGGACAGGGGGCCCAATGGCTACACCTTC	CASSLDRGPNGYTF
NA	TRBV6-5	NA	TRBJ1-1	TGTGCCAGCAGTTACCAGGGGTTAGGGGCTGAAGCTTTCTTT	CASSYQGLGAEAFF